The 25 T cell receptor beta chains below come from one sample, sequenced in a study of monozygotic twins with inflammatory bowel disease. TCRdb reprocessed the 5' RACE reads, with one entry per CDR3 protein and no DNA. The table lists tens of thousands of distinct CDR3 sequences. Sequencing was carried out using blood. Receptor source: a human donor with ulcerative colitis or Crohn's disease, or a healthy co-twin of an affected twin (not recorded which).

V gene TRBV5-1 combines with J gene TRBJ2-1. This CDR3 region has 15 residues. The germline V gene has CDR1 SGHRS and CDR2 YFSETQ. CDR3 loop: CASSGGRSTYNEQFF.

The chain is built from TRBV5-6 and TRBJ1-2. This CDR3 has 15 residues. In germline, CDR1 is SGHDT, CDR2 YYEEEE. The CDR3 spells CASSLGAVLPYGYTF.

The CDR3 protein is CASSSSYEAQHF. This sequence joins TRBV12-3 or TRBV12-4 and TRBJ1-5. This CDR3 has 12 residues.

This chain uses TRBV6-1 with TRBJ1-2; TCRdb's assignment of TRBD1 cannot be checked, as there is no DNA. The CDR3 sequence is 14 residues long. CDR1 MNHNS and CDR2 SASEGT come from the germline V gene. CDR3 region: CASTPAGTVRGYTF.

V gene TRBV10-3 combines with J gene TRBJ2-3; the D call from TCRdb, TRBD1, cannot be confirmed without DNA. The CDR3 is made up of 14 amino acids. Germline assignment: CDR1 ENHRY and CDR2 SYGVKD. The CDR3 is CAIRSGPSTDTQYF.

The chain has TRBV7-2 and TRBJ2-7; TCRdb returns TRBD1, unconfirmable since there is no DNA. CDR3 size: 13 residues. In germline, CDR1 is SGHTA, CDR2 FQGNSA. The CDR3 loop is CASSIRVTYEQYF.

Here the CDR3 reads CASSKREGEAFF. This rearrangement joins TRBV5-1 to TRBJ1-1. Germline loops: CDR1 SGHRS, CDR2 YFSETQ. The CDR3 is made up of 12 amino acids.

V usage is TRBV20-1 and J usage is TRBJ2-1; TCRdb's D gene call, TRBD2, goes unchecked for lack of DNA. Germline V gene data show CDR1 as DFQATT and CDR2 as SNEGSKA (reference sequence). CDR3 length: 14 residues. CDR3 sequence reads: CSARRSGGYNEQFF.

This chain connects TRBV7-2 to TRBJ2-1; TCRdb's D call, TRBD1, is unchecked because there is no DNA. The CDR3 is made up of 15 amino acids. The germline gives CDR1 SGHTA, CDR2 FQGNSA. The chain's CDR3 is CASSFQGVGYNEQFF.

The rearrangement uses TRBV7-9 and TRBJ2-1; as DNA is missing, the TRBD2 call by TCRdb cannot be tested. The CDR3 is made up of 15 amino acids. Germline V gives CDR1 SEHNR, CDR2 FQNEAQ (reference sequence). This CDR3 is CASSLLAGGAYEQFF.

V and J are TRBV7-8 and TRBJ2-1; TCRdb's D call of TRBD1 is untestable without DNA. Germline CDR1 SGHVS, CDR2 FQNEAQ. There are 13 residues in the CDR3. The CDR3 loop is CASMVGGPNEQFF.

The V gene is TRBV20-1, the J gene TRBJ1-1; TCRdb lists TRBD1, though no DNA is available to test this call. From germline, CDR1 is DFQATT and CDR2 SNEGSKA (reference sequence). The CDR3 has 12 amino acids. CDR3 in amino acids: CSASIGGTEAFF.

Here the CDR3 reads CASSAGGLARSYNEQFF. This rearrangement joins TRBV5-1 to TRBJ2-1; TCRdb's assignment of TRBD2 cannot be checked, as there is no DNA. The CDR3 spans 17 residues. Germline CDR1 SGHRS, CDR2 YFSETQ.

The chain couples TRBV12-3 or TRBV12-4 to TRBJ2-5. The CDR3 has 17 amino acids. CDR3 sequence: CASSFVVWSGRGGTQYF.

The chain is built from TRBV3-1 and TRBJ2-7; the D gene TCRdb calls, TRBD1, cannot be checked with no DNA. CDR1 and CDR2 (germline): LGHDT, YNNKEL (reference sequence). This CDR3 is 16 amino acids long. CDR3 in amino acids: CASSQSVQGANGEQYF.

The chain uses TRBV5-6 and TRBJ2-1; the TRBD1 assignment by TCRdb is unverifiable without DNA. The germline CDR1 and CDR2 sequences are SGHDT and YYEEEE. CDR3 length equals 15 residues. This CDR3 is CASSLARGVPREQFF.

This rearrangement joins TRBV4-2 to TRBJ2-7. The CDR3 consists of 14 residues. CDR1 is LGHNA, CDR2 YNFKEQ, per germline. The CDR3 here is CASSQVTDPYEQYF.

The chain employs TRBV20-1 and TRBJ2-7. This CDR3 is built from 11 residues. Germline loops: CDR1 DFQATT, CDR2 SNEGSKA (reference sequence). CDR3 amino acids: CSSLTAYEQYF.

The CDR3 is CASSNQETQYF. The chain is built from TRBV6-5 and TRBJ2-5. The CDR3 length is 11 residues. Germline CDR1 reads MNHEY; CDR2 reads SVGAGI.

The chain combines TRBV5-1 with TRBJ2-1; the D call of TRBD2 rests on TCRdb alone, since no DNA is present to check it. Germline V gene lookup returns CDR1 SGHRS and CDR2 YFSETQ. CDR3 length: 15 amino acids. CDR3 residues: CASSLTSGGYNEQFF.

The chain couples TRBV5-1 to TRBJ1-3. In germline, CDR1 is SGHRS, CDR2 YFSETQ. The CDR3 loop spans 20 amino acids. Here the CDR3 reads CASSFSSLNLGISSGNTIYF.

V and J are TRBV5-1 and TRBJ2-1; TCRdb selects TRBD1, and the lack of DNA leaves this call unchecked. Germline CDR1 SGHRS, CDR2 YFSETQ. This CDR3 region has 17 residues. This CDR3 reads CASSLAPGQGGVDEQFF.

The chain joins TRBV5-1 to TRBJ2-1; as DNA is missing, the TRBD2 call by TCRdb cannot be tested. This CDR3 region has 15 residues. The germline V gene encodes CDR1 SGHRS and CDR2 YFSETQ. This CDR3 reads CASSLLAGVYNEQFF.

The J gene is TRBJ2-2, the V gene TRBV4-1; as DNA is missing, the TRBD2 call by TCRdb cannot be tested. Germline V gene data show CDR1 as MGHRA and CDR2 as YSYEKL. The CDR3 length is 16 residues. CDR3 protein: CASSRGLEANTGELFF.

The CDR3 reads CASSYSRQGAGRGELFF. The chain has TRBV6-5 and TRBJ2-2; TCRdb selects TRBD1, and the lack of DNA leaves this call unchecked. This CDR3 region has 17 residues. Germline CDR1 is MNHEY and CDR2 is SVGAGI.